The rows below give T cell receptor beta chains drawn from one sample of a study of blood T cell repertoires in COVID-19. Using immunoSEQ multiplex PCR, the repertoire was profiled, and TCRdb retains in-frame clones only, with some absent. The table includes more than 150,000 clones, more than 80% detected once. Sequencing was carried out using peripheral blood. The receptors derive from a woman aged 80 or older with COVID-19, enrolled during active disease. CDR3s include the opening cysteine and the closing phenylalanine or tryptophan. Each record gives: V gene, J gene, clone size, CDR3 protein. A row's size may be missing; if present it is once, few, many or a size class.

>TRBV11-2|TRBJ1-6|.
CASSLRDRGSSPLHF
>TRBV18|TRBJ1-2|.
CASSNGQGSYGYTF
>TRBV6-2/TRBV6-3|TRBJ1-6|once
CASSSADRGYNSPLHF
>TRBV6-1|TRBJ2-7|once
CASSEVESDEQYF
>TRBV7-8|TRBJ2-5|.
CASSDTPGRETQYF
>TRBV16|TRBJ2-7|.
CASSRTGVTNEQYF
>TRBV2|TRBJ1-1|.
CASSEYRTAEAFF
>TRBV3-1/TRBV3-2|TRBJ2-3|.
CASSQRSDTQYF
>TRBV19|TRBJ1-1|.
CASSIGQGETEAFF
>TRBV21-1|TRBJ2-7|.
CASSSGQAAYEQYF
>TRBV7-6|TRBJ2-3|.
CASSWTSGGTDTQYF
>TRBV29-1|TRBJ2-7|.
CSAQYLRDEQYF
>TRBV4-3|TRBJ1-1|once
CASSQVLIGTEAFF
>TRBV24-1|TRBJ1-5|.
CATGGPNSNQPQHF
>TRBV11-2|TRBJ2-2|.
CASSSGAGRTGELFF
>TRBV30|TRBJ2-7|.
CAWKSAGTSYEQYF
>TRBV5-1|TRBJ1-2|.
CASSLNGAGYGYTF
>TRBV28|TRBJ2-5|.
CASSLEIQGIQETQYF
>TRBV7-2|TRBJ1-2|.
CASSSTPGQGGVYGYTF
>TRBV28|TRBJ1-1|.
CASSFSQGKAFF
>TRBV28|TRBJ1-5|few
CASREAGQGASQPQHF
>TRBV5-4|TRBJ1-2|.
CASSQDRGRRYYGYTF
>TRBV11-3|TRBJ2-1|once
CASSPHSGGAGNEQFF
>TRBV20-1|TRBJ1-1|.
CSATGRTEAFF
>TRBV5-4|TRBJ2-2|.
CASTRQGAATGELFF
>TRBV5-4|TRBJ1-1|.
CASRGQMNTEAFF
>TRBV9|TRBJ1-5|.
CASSVAGYDQPQHF
>TRBV7-8|TRBJ2-7|.
CASSLRLAIPYEQYF
>TRBV7-3|TRBJ2-3|few
CASSLLNTDTQYF
>TRBV5-1|TRBJ1-6|few
CASSMDSYNSPLHF
>TRBV28|TRBJ1-6|.
CASSLLAHSPLHF
>TRBV7-9|TRBJ1-2|.
CASSDMRGGGYGYTF
>TRBV7-3|TRBJ1-2|once
CASSSGQGYGYTF